This T cell receptor (beta chain) is drawn from a study of T cells in narcolepsy. Across the study: Healthy controls were enrolled alongside patients with narcolepsy type 1 or type 2. Study results and caveats: Blood of same and different patients, but not healthy controls, reportedly held recurring autoreactive clonotypes. Some memory CD4+ repertoires had no autoreactive clone sequences. Same-patient CSF and blood CD4+ T cell clonotypes included HCRT-specific and TRIB2-specific autoreactive ones.

Notes on this clone: The target antigen is unknown.

CDR1 MNHEY and CDR2 SMNVEV come from the germline V gene (reference sequence). The CDR3 has 14 residues. The V and J ends lost 3 bases and 7 bases, in that order; junction bases with no gene match: 6. Some clones are missing from TCRdb's copy, which holds only in-frame ones; the method was immunoSEQ multiplex PCR. Found here are fewer than 30,000 clones, roughly 85% of them singletons; the top ten hold roughly 1.3%. The rearrangement joins TRBV27 to TRBJ2-1; 7 positions match TRBD1. This TCR came from a human donor with narcolepsy. Source material: CD45RA- memory CD4+ T cells from PBMCs. The CDR3 DNA follows: TGTGCCAGCAGTTTTTTGAGGGGACAGAATGAGCAGTTCTTC. Its protein is CASSFLRGQNEQFF.